The subject of this entry is one TCR beta chain. Its target is not known. TCR beta cDNA libraries included unique molecular identifiers. Via MiXCR, TCRdb re-called the PCR reads, giving one row per CDR3 protein. The sample has about 760,000 distinct CDR3 sequences, just under 30% seen once; the top ten hold 0.55% to 0.65%. Per the germline V gene, CDR1 is DFQATT and CDR2 is SNEGSKA (reference sequence). V shed 3 bases and J shed 7 bases, with 9 bases lying between them. The CDR3 spans 11 residues. This sample is part of a study of post-analysis software for immune sequencing data. Study-level findings and limits: Patients had higher frequencies than controls of about 5 TRBV segments, including TRBV5-6, TRBV5-1 and TRBV20-1.

The TCR sequence derives from a girl aged 5-17 years with multiple sclerosis. The sequencing sample was made of blood. The rearrangement uses TRBV20-1 and TRBJ1-1; D is undetermined. CDR3 DNA sequence: TGCAGTGCTAGTAACGAAGGTGAAGCTTTCTTT. Translation gives CSASNEGEAFF.